This TCR beta chain derives from a study of T cells in Graves' hyperthyroidism and ophthalmopathy. Clinicians diagnosed patients from clinical symptoms, serum thyroxine and TRAb, thyroid ultrasound and orbital computed tomography. Trimming took off 2 bases at V and 4 bases at J, with 9 bases between the two ends. This CDR3 region has 14 residues. The germline V gene has CDR1 SGDLS and CDR2 YYNGEE. What was amplified from RNA transcripts were TCR beta CDR3 regions. The HTBI set primed first-round TCR CDR3 RT-PCR. Using its own MiXCR run on the multiplex PCR reads, TCRdb lists one record per CDR3 protein. The sample records about 380,000 distinct CDR3 sequences, about 18% being singletons.

Sequenced sample: blood. The chain recombines TRBV9 with TRBJ1-4, with a possible D match to TRBD1 (5 bases). The TCR originated in a man in his late teens or twenties with Graves' ophthalmopathy. The CDR3 is CASSVEGNNEKLFF. In DNA, the CDR3 is TGTGCCAGCAGCGTGGAGGGGAATAATGAAAAACTGTTTTTT.